The 9 T cell receptor beta chains in this list originate from one sample, sequenced in a study of identical twins. TCRdb re-called the 5' RACE reads through MiXCR, storing one row per CDR3 protein. This sample yields some 730,000 distinct CDR3 sequences, of which approximately 18% are seen a single time; less than 15% belongs to the top ten. The data were also submitted as part of a second study, on T cells expressing NK-cell markers.

What was sequenced was PBMCs. The receptors stem from a woman aged 18-30 years in good health.

The chain links TRBV6-1 to TRBJ2-1; 7 bases fit TRBD1. Germline CDR1 is MNHNS and CDR2 is SASEGT. The CDR3 is 15 amino acids. With V trimmed by 6 bases and J by 3 bases, 8 bases remained unmatched. CDR3 in DNA: TGTGCCAGCAGACCCGACCGGGACAGCTACAATGAGCAGTTCTTC. Residues: CASRPDRDSYNEQFF.

This clonotype was seen more than once but under ten times. The J gene is TRBJ1-1, the V gene TRBV6-1; D gene unclear. Trimming stripped 6 bases from V and 5 bases from J, with 16 bases between. There are 14 residues in the CDR3. The germline CDR1 and CDR2 sequences are MNHNS and SASEGT. CDR3 protein: CASRPGREATEAFF. DNA for the CDR3: TGTGCCAGCAGGCCTGGACGCGAGGCGACTGAAGCTTTCTTT.

Points on this clonotype: An end of the junction does not agree with germline; a read error may underlie this. This rearrangement joins TRBV5-6 to TRBJ2-7; TRBD1 aligns across 8 bases. The germline V gene encodes CDR1 SGHDT and CDR2 YYEEEE. The CDR3 sequence is 11 residues long. DNA for the CDR3: TGTGCCAGCAGCTTGTTTGGGGACAGGAAATTC. Its translation: CASSLFGDRKF. Complete variable domain (other parts from reference TRBV5-6 and TRBJ2-7): DAGVTQSPTHLIKTRGQQVTLRCSPKSGHDTVSWYQQALGQGPQFIFQYYEEEERQRGNFPDRFSGHQFPNYSSELNVNALLLGDSALYLCASSLFGDRKFGPGTRLTVT.

The chain joins TRBV10-3 to TRBJ2-7; D perhaps matches TRBD2 (5 bases). Germline V CDR1 and CDR2: ENHRY, SYGVKD. V shed 8 bases and J shed 1 base, with 15 bases lying between them. This CDR3 is built from 14 residues. The CDR3 nucleotides are TGTGCCATCTCGCTAGCAAAGGGTTCCTACGAGCAGTACTTC. This codes for CAISLAKGSYEQYF.

The chain combines TRBV3-1 with TRBJ1-2, with D hard to call. The CDR3 extends over 12 amino acids. CDR1 and CDR2 from the germline V gene are LGHDT and YNNKEL (reference sequence). V was trimmed by 4 bases and J by 6 bases, leaving 9 bases between them. CDR3 sequence (DNA): TGTGCCAGCAGCCCCGGCCTAAATGGCTACACCTTC. This sequence encodes CASSPGLNGYTF.

The chain couples TRBV11-3 to TRBJ1-6, with a weak D call TRBD1 (5 bases). Germline V gives CDR1 SGHNT, CDR2 YENEEA. The CDR3 length is 15 residues. V lost 0 bases and J lost 7, with 10 bases in between. The CDR3 nucleotides are TGTGCCAGCAGCTTAGATGGGACTGACAATTCACCCCTCCACTTT. It encodes CASSLDGTDNSPLHF.

The CDR3 sequence: CSARKPLSYNEQFF. As DNA, the CDR3 is TGCAGTGCTAGAAAACCCCTATCCTACAATGAGCAGTTCTTC. The chain is built from TRBV20-1 and TRBJ2-1; D not resolved. The CDR3 covers 14 residues. Germline CDR1 reads DFQATT; CDR2 reads SNEGSKA (reference sequence). Trimming took off 2 bases at V and 1 base at J, with 9 bases between the two ends.

The chain carries TRBV24-1 and TRBJ2-1, with 9 bases matching TRBD1. Germline CDR1 reads KGHDR; CDR2 reads SFDVKD. V lost 3 bases, J lost 4 bases, and 9 bases stayed unmatched. CDR3 length: 17 amino acids. CDR3 nucleotide sequence: TGTGCCACCAGTGATACACCGGGACAGGGAGGATACAATGAGCAGTTCTTC. The encoded protein is CATSDTPGQGGYNEQFF.

J is TRBJ2-1 and V is TRBV11-3, with 8 nucleotides matching TRBD2. The CDR3 is made up of 14 amino acids. Trimming at V came to 5 bases and at J to 7 bases, leaving 7 bases not matched to a gene. Germline assignment: CDR1 SGHNT and CDR2 YENEEA. The CDR3 sequence is CASSPPGGRNEQFF. The CDR3 DNA reads as TGTGCCAGCAGCCCCCCGGGAGGGAGGAATGAGCAGTTCTTC. The whole variable domain, remainder taken from reference TRBV11-3 and TRBJ2-1, is EAGVVQSPRYKIIEKKQPVAFWCNPISGHNTLYWYLQNLGQGPELLIRYENEEAVDDSQLPKDRFSAERLKGVDSTLKIQPAELGDSAVYLCASSPPGGRNEQFFGPGTRLTVL.